This TCR beta chain was sequenced for a study of cytomegalovirus exposure and HLA in healthy donors. PCR involved 60 Vbeta and 13 Jbeta primers. Profiled with immunoSEQ multiplex PCR; TCRdb holds only in-frame clones, not every one. The sample includes about 200,000 clones, around 76% of them seen just once. Germline CDR1 and CDR2: MGHRA and YSYEKL. The junction had 5 bases not matched to a gene; V was cut back by 3 bases and J by 2 bases. The CDR3 consists of 15 residues. Sequenced input: PBMCs. This receptor was taken from a man aged 25 to 40 in good health and CMV-seronegative. The V and J genes are TRBV4-1 and TRBJ2-7, with 9 bases lining up with TRBD1. The CDR3 sequence: CASSHGTGKTYEQYF. DNA for the CDR3: TGCGCCAGCAGCCACGGGACAGGGAAAACCTACGAGCAGTACTTC.